These 15 T cell receptor beta chains share one sample of origin, sequenced in a study of PD-L1 blockade in urothelial cancer. Assay used: immunoSEQ multiplex PCR; TCRdb lists only in-frame clones, some missing. The table lists 90,000 or so clones, roughly 89% of them singletons, with 1.5% to 2% in the top ten. This sample's time point: pretreatment peripheral blood. Sequencing was performed on PBMCs, taken around atezolizumab (anti-PD-L1) treatment. The receptors originated from a man aged 55 to 69 with urothelial cancer.

This clone appeared a single time. The chain carries TRBV4-2 and TRBJ2-4; 7 bases line up with TRBD2. The CDR3 length is 14 residues. The germline V gene has CDR1 LGHNA and CDR2 YNFKEQ. The V and J ends lost 3 bases and 5 bases, in that order; junction bases with no gene match: 4. The CDR3 DNA reads TGTGCCAGCAGCCACCGCGGGGGAGAAAACATTCAGTACTTC. This gives the protein CASSHRGGENIQYF.

This clone was detected only a few times. The chain carries TRBV6-5 and TRBJ2-7, with 9 bases identical to TRBD1. The CDR3 is 15 residues long. Germline CDR1 and CDR2: MNHEY and SVGAGI. V lost 2 bases and J lost 3; bases outside the gene matches: 5. The CDR3 nucleotides read TGTGCCAGCAGTTACCAGGGACAGGGTATCTACGAGCAGTACTTC. Translating it yields CASSYQGQGIYEQYF.

The chain employs TRBV9 and TRBJ1-2; D may be TRBD1 (5 bases). In germline, CDR1 is SGDLS, CDR2 YYNGEE. The CDR3 is 15 amino acids. V gave up 0 bases and J gave up 1 base, with 10 bases separating them. The CDR3 reads CASSVDGRVNYGYTF. CDR3 DNA: TGTGCCAGCAGCGTAGATGGCAGGGTTAACTATGGCTACACCTTC.

The chain has TRBV7-2 and TRBJ2-6; D perhaps matches TRBD2 (6 bases). V lost 3 bases and J lost 1, with 7 bases in between. This CDR3 contains 15 residues. Per germline, CDR1 SGHTA and CDR2 FQGNSA. The CDR3 loop is CASSFGGSGANVLTF. The CDR3 nucleotides read TGTGCCAGCAGCTTTGGGGGGTCTGGGGCCAACGTCCTGACTTTC.

This CDR3 reads CASSFRTSGGDTQYF. In DNA form, the CDR3 reads TGTGCCAGCAGCTTCAGGACTAGCGGGGGGGATACGCAGTATTTT. This sequence joins TRBV5-4 and TRBJ2-3, with 14 positions matching TRBD2. Germline trimming cut 2 bases from V and 6 bases from J; bases unmatched to any gene: 2. Germline-derived CDR1 and CDR2 are SGHNT and YYREEE (reference sequence). The CDR3 covers 15 residues.

Remarks on this clone: In the same sample, other DNA sequences code for this CDR3. The chain employs TRBV5-1 and TRBJ1-1, with D maybe TRBD1 (5 bases). The CDR3 runs 14 residues. The germline V gene has CDR1 SGHRS and CDR2 YFSETQ. Trimming took 0 bases from V and 3 from J, leaving 9 bases between them. The CDR3 protein is CASSLGVGDTEAFF. The DNA for the CDR3 is TGCGCCAGCAGCTTGGGGGTAGGGGACACTGAAGCTTTCTTT.

This clone has only one observation. This rearrangement joins TRBV5-1 to TRBJ2-7; 16 bases fit TRBD2. The V gene end was trimmed by 4 bases and the J gene end by 4 bases; junction bases not matched to a gene: 5. Germline loops: CDR1 SGHRS, CDR2 YFSETQ. This CDR3 region has 16 residues. CDR3 amino acids: CASSVGTSGGVYEQYF. In nucleotides, the CDR3 is TGCGCCAGCAGCGTCGGGACTAGCGGGGGGGTTTACGAGCAGTACTTC.

This sequence joins TRBV25-1 and TRBJ2-3, with D possibly being TRBD2 (6 bases). Looked up from germline, CDR1 is MGHDK and CDR2 is SYGVNS. The CDR3 contains 16 residues. The ends were cut back, 7 bases at V and 0 bases at J, with 17 bases in the middle. In nucleotides, the CDR3 is TGTGCCAGCAATCACGGGAGTCATGGGAGCACAGATACGCAGTATTTT. Protein sequence: CASNHGSHGSTDTQYF.

V is TRBV9 and J is TRBJ2-5, with TRBD1 matching over 9 bases. The germline CDR1 and CDR2 sequences are SGDLS and YYNGEE. V trimming: 3 bases; J trimming: 2 bases; junction bases outside the gene matches: 8. The CDR3 covers 16 residues. This CDR3 is CASSGPRQGGQETQYF. The CDR3 DNA reads TGTGCCAGCAGCGGCCCTCGACAGGGGGGACAAGAGACCCAGTACTTC.

The gene calls are TRBV6-5 and TRBJ2-7; weak D call: TRBD2 (6 bases). There are 15 residues in the CDR3. V shed 0 bases and J shed 2 bases, with 11 bases lying between them. CDR1 and CDR2 (germline): MNHEY, SVGAGI. CDR3 sequence: CASSYSTGTPYEQYF. The CDR3 DNA is TGTGCCAGCAGTTACTCGACTGGGACTCCCTACGAGCAGTACTTC.

V usage is TRBV9 and J usage is TRBJ2-3; TRBD2 agrees at 10 bases. Looked up from germline, CDR1 is SGDLS and CDR2 is YYNGEE. CDR3 size: 14 residues. J lost 3 bases, V lost 3 bases, and 1 base had no gene match. CDR3 protein: CASSERGGTDTQYF. The DNA for the CDR3 is TGTGCCAGCAGCGAGCGGGGGGGTACAGATACGCAGTATTTT.

The gene calls are TRBV27 and TRBJ2-3, with TRBD2 matching over 9 bases. J was trimmed by 0 bases and V by 7 bases; bases with no gene match: 8. In germline, CDR1 is MNHEY, CDR2 SMNVEV (reference sequence). The CDR3 covers 16 residues. The CDR3 DNA is TGTGCCAGCACGCTCTTAGCGGGGGCTAGCACAGATACGCAGTATTTT. It specifies CASTLLAGASTDTQYF.

This clone was picked up one time. V and J are TRBV7-3 and TRBJ2-5; TRBD2 matches 10 bases. Germline CDR1 reads SGHTA; CDR2 reads FQGTGA. The CDR3 totals 15 residues. Trimming at V came to 5 bases and at J to 4 bases, leaving 7 bases not matched to a gene. The CDR3: CASSRTSGDGETQYF. The DNA of the CDR3 is TGTGCCAGCAGCAGAACTAGCGGGGACGGAGAGACCCAGTACTTC.

V usage is TRBV11-2 and J usage is TRBJ2-1, with D possibly TRBD2 on 5 matching bases. Trimming removed 0 bases from V and 8 bases from J, with 20 bases in between. CDR1 SGHAT and CDR2 FQNNGV come from the germline V gene. The CDR3 totals 17 residues. CDR3 sequence: CASSLEAASPSVYEQFF. As DNA, the CDR3 is TGTGCCAGCAGCTTAGAGGCGGCTAGCCCATCTGTCTATGAGCAGTTCTTC.

CDR3 sequence: CASSLVGSGETQYF. The CDR3 region has the DNA TGTGCCAGCAGCTTAGTCGGGAGTGGAGAGACCCAGTACTTC. V and J are TRBV7-2 and TRBJ2-5; D might be TRBD2 (6 bases). From germline, CDR1 is SGHTA and CDR2 FQGNSA. The CDR3 is 14 amino acids. V was shortened by 1 base and J by 4 bases, with 10 bases between the two germline ends.